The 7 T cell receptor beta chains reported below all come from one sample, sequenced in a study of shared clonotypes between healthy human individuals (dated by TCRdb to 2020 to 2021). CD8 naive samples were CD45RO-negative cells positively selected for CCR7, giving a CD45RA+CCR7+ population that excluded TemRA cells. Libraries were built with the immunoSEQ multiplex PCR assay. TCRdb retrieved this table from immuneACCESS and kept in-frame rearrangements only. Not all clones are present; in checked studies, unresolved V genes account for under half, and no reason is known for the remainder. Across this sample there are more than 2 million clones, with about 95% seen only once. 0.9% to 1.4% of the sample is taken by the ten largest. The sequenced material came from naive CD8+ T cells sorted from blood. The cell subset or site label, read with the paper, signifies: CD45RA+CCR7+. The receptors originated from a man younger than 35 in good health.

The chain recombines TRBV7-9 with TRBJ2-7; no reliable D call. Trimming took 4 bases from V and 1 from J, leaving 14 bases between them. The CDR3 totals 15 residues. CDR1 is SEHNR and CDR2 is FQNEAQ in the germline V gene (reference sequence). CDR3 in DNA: TGTGCCAGCAGCTCGGCCGTCCTGGGATCCTACGAGCAGTACTTC. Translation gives CASSSAVLGSYEQYF.

The DNA of the CDR3 is TGTGCCAGCAGTTTAACCGGGAGCACTGAAGCTTTCTTT. Protein sequence: CASSLTGSTEAFF. V usage is TRBV27 and J usage is TRBJ1-1; D not certain. CDR3 length: 13 residues. Trimming removed 2 bases from V and 4 bases from J, with 8 bases in between. Germline V gene data show CDR1 as MNHEY and CDR2 as SMNVEV (reference sequence).

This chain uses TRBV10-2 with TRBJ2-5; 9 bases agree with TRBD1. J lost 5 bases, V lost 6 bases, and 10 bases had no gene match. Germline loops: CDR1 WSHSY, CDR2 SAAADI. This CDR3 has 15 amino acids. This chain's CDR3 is CASRQGANFLETQYF. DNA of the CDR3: TGCGCCAGCAGACAGGGGGCAAATTTTTTGGAGACCCAGTACTTC.

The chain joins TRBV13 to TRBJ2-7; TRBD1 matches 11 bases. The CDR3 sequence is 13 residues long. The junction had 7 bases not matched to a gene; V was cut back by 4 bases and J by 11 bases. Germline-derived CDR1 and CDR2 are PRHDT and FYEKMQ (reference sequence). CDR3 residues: CASSSGQGEVEYF. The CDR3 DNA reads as TGTGCCAGCAGCTCGGGACAGGGGGAGGTGGAGTACTTC.

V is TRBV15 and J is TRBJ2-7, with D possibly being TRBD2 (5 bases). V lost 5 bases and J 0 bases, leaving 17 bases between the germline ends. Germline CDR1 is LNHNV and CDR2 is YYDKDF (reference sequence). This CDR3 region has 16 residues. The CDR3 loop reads CATSPWQGEGSYEQYF. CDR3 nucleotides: TGTGCCACCAGCCCTTGGCAAGGAGAGGGCTCCTACGAGCAGTACTTC. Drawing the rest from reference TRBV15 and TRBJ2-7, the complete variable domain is DAMVIQNPRYQVTQFGKPVTLSCSQTLNHNVMYWYQQKSSQAPKLLFHYYDKDFNNEADTPDNFQSRRPNTSFCFLDIRSPGLGDTAMYLCATSPWQGEGSYEQYFGPGTRLTVT.

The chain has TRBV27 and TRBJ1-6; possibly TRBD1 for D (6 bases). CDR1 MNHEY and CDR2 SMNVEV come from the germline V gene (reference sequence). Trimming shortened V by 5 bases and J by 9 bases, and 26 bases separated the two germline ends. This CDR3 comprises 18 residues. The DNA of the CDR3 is TGTGCCAGCAGTCCGGCGGGGGGGCGAAAAATTAGATCTTCACCCCTCCACTTT. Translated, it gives CASSPAGGRKIRSSPLHF.

CDR3 DNA sequence: TGTGCCAGCAGTTTAATTCTCGGGCGGTCCACCGGGGAGCTGTTTTTT. Protein product: CASSLILGRSTGELFF. The V and J genes are TRBV27 and TRBJ2-2; D remains unclear. V lost 2 bases to trimming and J lost 4 bases, with 14 bases between them. The germline CDR1 and CDR2 sequences are MNHEY and SMNVEV (reference sequence). This CDR3 has 16 residues.